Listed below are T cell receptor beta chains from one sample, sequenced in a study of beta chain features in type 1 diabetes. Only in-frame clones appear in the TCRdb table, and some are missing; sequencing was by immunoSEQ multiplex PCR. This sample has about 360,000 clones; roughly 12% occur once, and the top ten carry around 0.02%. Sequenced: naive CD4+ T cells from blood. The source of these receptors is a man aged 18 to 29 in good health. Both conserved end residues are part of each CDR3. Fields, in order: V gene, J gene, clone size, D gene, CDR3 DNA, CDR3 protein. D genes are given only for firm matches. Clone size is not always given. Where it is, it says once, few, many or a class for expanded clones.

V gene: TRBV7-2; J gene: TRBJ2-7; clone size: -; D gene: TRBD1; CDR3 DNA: TGTGCCAGCAGGGGGACCGGGACAGGGGGCAACGAGCAGTACTTC; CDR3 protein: CASRGTGTGGNEQYF
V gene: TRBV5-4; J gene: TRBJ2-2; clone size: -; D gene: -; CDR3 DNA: TGTGCCAGCAGCTTGATTCACGGGGAGCTGTTTTTT; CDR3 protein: CASSLIHGELFF
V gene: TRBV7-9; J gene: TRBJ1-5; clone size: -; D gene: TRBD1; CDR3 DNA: TGTGCCAGCAGCAGACAGGGGACCAGCAATCAGCCCCAGCATTTT; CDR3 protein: CASSRQGTSNQPQHF
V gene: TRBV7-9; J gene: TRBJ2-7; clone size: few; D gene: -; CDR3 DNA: TGTGCCAGCAGCCGAGGATCCTCCTACGAGCAGTACTTC; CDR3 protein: CASSRGSSYEQYF
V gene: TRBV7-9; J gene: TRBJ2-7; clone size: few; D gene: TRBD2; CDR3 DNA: TGTGCCAGCAGCCCAAGCGGGAGTGTCTACGAGCAGTACTTC; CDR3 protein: CASSPSGSVYEQYF
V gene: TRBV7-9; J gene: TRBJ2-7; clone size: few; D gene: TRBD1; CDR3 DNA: TGTGCCAGCAGCTTAGGGTTCGACAGGGGTAGCGAGCAGTACTTC; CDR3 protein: CASSLGFDRGSEQYF
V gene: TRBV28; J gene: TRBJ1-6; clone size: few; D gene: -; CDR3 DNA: TGTGCCAGCAGATTACAGGAAGGCTTTAATTCACCCCTCCACTTT; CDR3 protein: CASRLQEGFNSPLHF
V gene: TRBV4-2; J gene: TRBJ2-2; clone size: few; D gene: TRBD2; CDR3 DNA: TGTGCCAGCAGCGTTACTAGCGGGGCGAACCCCGGGGAGCTGTTTTTT; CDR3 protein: CASSVTSGANPGELFF
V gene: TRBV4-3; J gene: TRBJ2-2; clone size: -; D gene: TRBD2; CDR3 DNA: TGCGCCAGCAGCCCGAATGGAGTAGCGGGAGGCGGGGAGCTGTTTTTT; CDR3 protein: CASSPNGVAGGGELFF
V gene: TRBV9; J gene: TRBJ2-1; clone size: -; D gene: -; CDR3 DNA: TGTGCCAGCAGCGTTGGCGGGGTGCACAATGAGCAGTTCTTC; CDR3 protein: CASSVGGVHNEQFF
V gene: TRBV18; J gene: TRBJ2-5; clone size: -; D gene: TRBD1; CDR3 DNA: TGTGCCAGCTCACCAAGGGACAGGGGATTAGAGACCCAGTACTTC; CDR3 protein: CASSPRDRGLETQYF
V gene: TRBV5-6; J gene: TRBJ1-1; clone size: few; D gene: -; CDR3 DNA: TGTGCCAGCACCTCAGGGTGGAACACTGAAGCTTTCTTT; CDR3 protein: CASTSGWNTEAFF
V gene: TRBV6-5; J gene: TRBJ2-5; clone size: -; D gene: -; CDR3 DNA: TGTGCCAGCAGTTACTCTTTTCTACAAGAGACCCAGTACTTC; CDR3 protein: CASSYSFLQETQYF
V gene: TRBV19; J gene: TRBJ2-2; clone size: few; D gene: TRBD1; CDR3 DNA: TGTGCCAGTACCCTGACAGGGGGCGCGAACACCGGGGAGCTGTTTTTT; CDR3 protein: CASTLTGGANTGELFF
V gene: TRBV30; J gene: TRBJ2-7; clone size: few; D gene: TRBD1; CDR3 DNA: TGTGCCTGGAAACAGGGGGTTGAGGAGCAGTACTTC; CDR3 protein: CAWKQGVEEQYF
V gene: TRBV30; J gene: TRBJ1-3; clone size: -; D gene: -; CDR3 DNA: TGTGCCTGGTCCAGCGGGGGCTCTGGAAACACCATATATTTT; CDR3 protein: CAWSSGGSGNTIYF
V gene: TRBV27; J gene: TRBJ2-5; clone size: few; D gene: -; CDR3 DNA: TGTGCCAGCAGCGGTCCGCTGCGCGAGACCCAGTACTTC; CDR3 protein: CASSGPLRETQYF
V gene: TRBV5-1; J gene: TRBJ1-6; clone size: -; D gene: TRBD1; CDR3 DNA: TGCGCCAGCAGCTTAGCGGGACAGGTCAGATCACCCCTCCACTTT; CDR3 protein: CASSLAGQVRSPLHF
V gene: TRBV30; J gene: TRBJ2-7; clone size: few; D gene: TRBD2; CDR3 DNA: TGTGCCTGGAGTCTCTCCGGGAGGGAGCAGTACTTC; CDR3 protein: CAWSLSGREQYF
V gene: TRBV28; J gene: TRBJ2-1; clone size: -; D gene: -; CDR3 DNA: TGTGCCAGCAGTTGGCTCTACAATGAGCAGTTCTTC; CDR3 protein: CASSWLYNEQFF
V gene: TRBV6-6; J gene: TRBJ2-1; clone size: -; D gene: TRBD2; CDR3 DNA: TGTGCCACCGCGGGGGGATTGAGTAATGAGCAGTTCTTC; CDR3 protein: CATAGGLSNEQFF
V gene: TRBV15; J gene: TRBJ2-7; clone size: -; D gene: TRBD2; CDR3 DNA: TGTGCCACCAGCATGAGAAGCGGGGGGTCCTACGAGCAGTACTTC; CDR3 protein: CATSMRSGGSYEQYF
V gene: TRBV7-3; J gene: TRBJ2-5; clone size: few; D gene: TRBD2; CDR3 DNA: TGTGCCAGCAGCCCCGGACTAGCGGGAGGGACCCAGTACTTC; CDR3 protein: CASSPGLAGGTQYF
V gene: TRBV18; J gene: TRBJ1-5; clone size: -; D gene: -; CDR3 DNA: TGTGCCAGCTCACCATGGGACTCTAATCAGCCCCAGCATTTT; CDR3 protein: CASSPWDSNQPQHF
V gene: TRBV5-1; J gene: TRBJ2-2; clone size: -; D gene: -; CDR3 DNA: TGCGCCAGCAGCCCTACTGGCACCGGGGAGCTGTTTTTT; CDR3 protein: CASSPTGTGELFF
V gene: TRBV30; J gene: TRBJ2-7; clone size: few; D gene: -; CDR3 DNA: TGTGCCTGGAGTCCCTCCAGGGTATCCTCCTACGAGCAGTACTTC; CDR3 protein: CAWSPSRVSSYEQYF
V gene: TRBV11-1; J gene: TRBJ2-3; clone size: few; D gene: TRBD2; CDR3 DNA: TGTGCCAGCAGCCCTGGGAGGCTAGCGGGGGGATTTGTTCCAGATACGCAGTATTTT; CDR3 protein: CASSPGRLAGGFVPDTQYF
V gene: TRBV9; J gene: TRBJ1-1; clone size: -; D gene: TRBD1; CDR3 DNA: TGTGCCAGCAGCGTAAATGGACAGGTGAACACTGAAGCTTTCTTT; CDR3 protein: CASSVNGQVNTEAFF
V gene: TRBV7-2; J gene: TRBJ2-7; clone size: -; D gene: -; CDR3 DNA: TGTGCCAGCAGCTCCAGCGGAGGGATTTCCTACGAGCAGTACTTC; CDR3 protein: CASSSSGGISYEQYF
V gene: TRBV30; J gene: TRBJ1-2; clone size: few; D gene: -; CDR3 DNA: TGTGCCTGGAAAACTCTGGGGGGGGTTGGCTACACCTTC; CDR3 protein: CAWKTLGGVGYTF
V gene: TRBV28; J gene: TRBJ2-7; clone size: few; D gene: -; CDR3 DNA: TGTGCCAGCAGTTTGTCAGGGACCTACGAGCAGTACTTC; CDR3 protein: CASSLSGTYEQYF
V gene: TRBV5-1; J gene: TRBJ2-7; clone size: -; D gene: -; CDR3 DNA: TGCGCCAGCAGCTCGAAACAGGGATCCTACGAGCAGTACTTC; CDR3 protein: CASSSKQGSYEQYF
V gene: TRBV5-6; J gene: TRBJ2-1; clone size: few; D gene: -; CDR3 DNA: TGTGCCAGCGCGAGATCGAACTACAATGAGCAGTTCTTC; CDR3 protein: CASARSNYNEQFF
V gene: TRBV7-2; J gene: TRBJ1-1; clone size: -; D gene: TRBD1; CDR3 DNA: TGTGCCAGCAGCAACGACAGGGCCACTGAAGCTTTCTTT; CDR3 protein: CASSNDRATEAFF
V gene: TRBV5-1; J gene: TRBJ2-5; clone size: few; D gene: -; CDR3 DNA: TGCGCCAGCAGCTTGCCGGGATCTCGGGAGACCCAGTACTTC; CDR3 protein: CASSLPGSRETQYF
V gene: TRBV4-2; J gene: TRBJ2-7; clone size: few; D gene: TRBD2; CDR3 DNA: TGTGCCAGCAGCCAAGAGTACGCGGGAGGGCCGTACGAGCAGTACTTC; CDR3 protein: CASSQEYAGGPYEQYF
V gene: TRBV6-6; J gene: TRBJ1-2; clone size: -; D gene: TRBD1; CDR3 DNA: TGTGCCAGCAGTTACTCTCCGGGACAGGGACTACATGGCTACACCTTC; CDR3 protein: CASSYSPGQGLHGYTF
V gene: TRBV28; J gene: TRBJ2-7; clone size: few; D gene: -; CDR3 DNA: TGTGCCAGCAGTTTAGGAGGTCTAGCTCCCTACGAGCAGTACTTC; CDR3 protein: CASSLGGLAPYEQYF
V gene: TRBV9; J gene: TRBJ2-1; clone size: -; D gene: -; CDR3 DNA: TGTGCCAGCAGCGTAGCTACAGGACAGAATGAGCAGTTCTTC; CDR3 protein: CASSVATGQNEQFF
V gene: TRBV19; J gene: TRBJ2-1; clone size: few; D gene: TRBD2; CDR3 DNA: TGTGCCAGTAGACCGCGCGTAGCGGGACGTCCTGAGCAGTTCTTC; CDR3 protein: CASRPRVAGRPEQFF
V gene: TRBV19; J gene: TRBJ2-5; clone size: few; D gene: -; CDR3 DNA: TGTGCCAGTAACCAACGGGTTATTCAAGAGACCCAGTACTTC; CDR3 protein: CASNQRVIQETQYF
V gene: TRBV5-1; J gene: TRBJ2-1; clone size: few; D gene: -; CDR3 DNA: TGCGCCAGCAGCTCGAACTTACAGGGGAGGAAGAGTGAGCAGTTCTTC; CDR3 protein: CASSSNLQGRKSEQFF
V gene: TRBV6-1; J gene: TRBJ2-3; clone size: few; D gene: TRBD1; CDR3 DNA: TGTGCCAGCAGGGGACAGTACACAGATACGCAGTATTTT; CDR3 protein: CASRGQYTDTQYF
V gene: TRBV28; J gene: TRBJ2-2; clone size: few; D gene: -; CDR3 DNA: TGTGCCAGCAGCCGTCTAGCCAACACCGGGGAGCTGTTTTTT; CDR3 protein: CASSRLANTGELFF
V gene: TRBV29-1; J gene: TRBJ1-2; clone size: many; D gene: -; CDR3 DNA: TGCAGCGTGGCGGACAAAAACTATGGCTACACCTTC; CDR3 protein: CSVADKNYGYTF
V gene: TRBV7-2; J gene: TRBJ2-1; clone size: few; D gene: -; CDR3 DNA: TGTGCCAGCAGCTTAGCTTGGAGGTCGTGGAGCTACAATGAGCAGTTCTTC; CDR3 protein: CASSLAWRSWSYNEQFF
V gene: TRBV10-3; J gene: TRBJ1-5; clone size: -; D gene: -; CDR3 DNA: TGTGCCATCAGTTGGGGGGAAAGCAATCAGCCCCAGCATTTT; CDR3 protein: CAISWGESNQPQHF
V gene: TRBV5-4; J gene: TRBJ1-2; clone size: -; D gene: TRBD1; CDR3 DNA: TGTGCCAGCAGCTTGGGGACAGGGCATGACTATGGCTACACCTTC; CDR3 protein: CASSLGTGHDYGYTF
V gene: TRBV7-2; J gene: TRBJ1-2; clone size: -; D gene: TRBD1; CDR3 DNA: TGTGCCAGCAGCCAGACCGGGACAGTACATGGCTACACCTTC; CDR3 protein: CASSQTGTVHGYTF